At least ten counts were recorded for the clone carrying this TCR beta chain. The entry originates in a study of tumor and adjacent non-tumor tissue in lung cancer. The library came from three nested PCR rounds adapted from ARM-PCR protocols. In TCRdb, the multiplex PCR reads were re-called with MiXCR into one record per CDR3 protein. The data show 50,000 to 70,000 distinct CDR3 sequences, with roughly 60% seen just once and less than 40% held by the top ten. RNA was extracted from bulk tissue without any cell sorting. More than 3 cm separated this lung sample from the edge of the tumor. CDR3 length equals 17 residues. V lost 2 bases to trimming and J lost 3 bases; unmatched junction nucleotides: 7. Germline values: CDR1 LGHNA, CDR2 YNFKEQ.

The sequence came from a man aged 70 or older with non-small cell lung cancer. The rearrangement links TRBV4-2 to TRBJ2-1, with 10 positions matching TRBD1. The sample was distant non-tumor lung tissue. DNA for the CDR3: TGTGCCAGCAGCCAATCCCCCGGGACAGGGGTCTACAATGAGCAGTTCTTC. The encoded protein is CASSQSPGTGVYNEQFF.